This is a list of T cell receptor beta chains from one sample in a study of early stage breast cancer tumors. The repertoire was sequenced with immunoSEQ multiplex PCR; TCRdb's copy has only in-frame clones and lacks some. The data hold about 30,000 clones, with approximately 75% observed a single time. The specimen was blood. These receptors were obtained from a person aged 45-65 years with breast cancer. Each CDR3 is given with its conserved first and last residue. A D gene is named only where the DNA matches it firmly. Clone size, where shown, is once, few, many, or a class for clones that have expanded.

clone size: few
V gene: TRBV7-9
J gene: TRBJ1-2
D gene: .
CDR3 protein: CASSLAPDRPGGYTF
CDR3 DNA: TGTGCCAGCAGCTTAGCCCCAGACCGCCCGGGGGGCTACACCTTC

clone size: .
V gene: TRBV15
J gene: TRBJ2-7
D gene: .
CDR3 protein: CATGGTYEQYF
CDR3 DNA: TGTGCCACCGGGGGAACCTACGAGCAGTACTTC

clone size: .
V gene: TRBV6-1
J gene: TRBJ1-5
D gene: TRBD1
CDR3 protein: CASSVGRGLSSLSNQPQHF
CDR3 DNA: TGTGCCAGCAGTGTGGGCAGGGGGCTGAGTAGTTTGAGCAATCAGCCCCAGCATTTT

clone size: few
V gene: TRBV2
J gene: TRBJ1-5
D gene: .
CDR3 protein: CASRRTGNQPQHF
CDR3 DNA: TGTGCCAGCAGGAGGACGGGCAATCAGCCCCAGCATTTT

clone size: .
V gene: TRBV4-1
J gene: TRBJ1-1
D gene: .
CDR3 protein: CASSQPRNTEAFF
CDR3 DNA: TGCGCCAGCAGCCAACCCCGAAACACTGAAGCTTTCTTT

clone size: .
V gene: TRBV6-1
J gene: TRBJ2-3
D gene: .
CDR3 protein: CATAWGAVDTQYF
CDR3 DNA: TGTGCCACCGCTTGGGGGGCCGTAGATACGCAGTATTTT

clone size: .
V gene: TRBV7-9
J gene: TRBJ1-2
D gene: .
CDR3 protein: CASTYPRVHGYTF
CDR3 DNA: TGTGCCAGCACCTATCCCAGGGTTCATGGCTACACCTTC

clone size: .
V gene: TRBV29-1
J gene: TRBJ2-7
D gene: TRBD1
CDR3 protein: CSVEGSGTALYEQYF
CDR3 DNA: TGCAGCGTTGAAGGATCCGGGACAGCGTTGTACGAGCAGTACTTC

clone size: .
V gene: TRBV5-8
J gene: TRBJ2-1
D gene: .
CDR3 protein: CASSKDTYNEQFF
CDR3 DNA: TGTGCCAGCAGCAAGGACACTTACAATGAGCAGTTCTTC

clone size: few
V gene: TRBV7-6
J gene: TRBJ2-1
D gene: .
CDR3 protein: CASSEINEQFF
CDR3 DNA: TGTGCCAGCAGCGAGATCAATGAGCAGTTCTTC

clone size: .
V gene: TRBV7-2
J gene: TRBJ1-2
D gene: .
CDR3 protein: CASSSPTGRDGYTF
CDR3 DNA: TGTGCCAGCAGCTCACCCACGGGGCGGGATGGCTACACCTTC

clone size: .
V gene: TRBV5-4
J gene: TRBJ2-1
D gene: .
CDR3 protein: CASSVRGNNEQFF
CDR3 DNA: TGTGCCAGCAGCGTCCGGGGGAACAATGAGCAGTTCTTC

clone size: .
V gene: TRBV19
J gene: TRBJ2-3
D gene: .
CDR3 protein: CASSIAQGLTDTQYF
CDR3 DNA: TGTGCCAGTAGTATAGCCCAAGGACTCACAGATACGCAGTATTTT

clone size: .
V gene: TRBV10-2
J gene: TRBJ2-2
D gene: TRBD2
CDR3 protein: CAIQAGDNTGELFF
CDR3 DNA: TGCGCCATCCAAGCGGGAGATAACACCGGGGAGCTGTTTTTT

clone size: few
V gene: TRBV6-1
J gene: TRBJ2-2
D gene: .
CDR3 protein: CASKEVANTGELFF
CDR3 DNA: TGTGCCAGCAAGGAGGTCGCGAACACCGGGGAGCTGTTTTTT

clone size: .
V gene: TRBV19
J gene: TRBJ2-1
D gene: .
CDR3 protein: CASSIGLWKFF
CDR3 DNA: TGTGCCAGTAGTATAGGCCTCTGGAAGTTCTTC

clone size: .
V gene: TRBV5-4
J gene: TRBJ2-3
D gene: .
CDR3 protein: CASSLGLSTDTQYF
CDR3 DNA: TGTGCCAGCAGCTTGGGACTCAGCACAGATACGCAGTATTTT

clone size: .
V gene: TRBV7-9
J gene: TRBJ2-4
D gene: .
CDR3 protein: CASSLDVSLKNIQYF
CDR3 DNA: TGTGCCAGCAGCTTAGATGTCAGCTTAAAAAACATTCAGTACTTC

clone size: once
V gene: TRBV13
J gene: TRBJ2-3
D gene: TRBD1
CDR3 protein: CASSLGQGGTDTQYF
CDR3 DNA: TGTGCCAGCAGCCTGGGACAGGGGGGCACAGATACGCAGTATTTT

clone size: .
V gene: TRBV4-1
J gene: TRBJ1-5
D gene: .
CDR3 protein: CASSQDPGQSLAGRNQPQHF
CDR3 DNA: TGCGCCAGCAGCCAAGATCCGGGACAAAGCCTCGCCGGTCGCAATCAGCCCCAGCATTTT

clone size: .
V gene: TRBV19
J gene: TRBJ1-4
D gene: TRBD1
CDR3 protein: CASSTNRGNEKLFF
CDR3 DNA: TGTGCCAGTAGTACCAACAGGGGAAATGAAAAACTGTTTTTT

clone size: .
V gene: TRBV5-1
J gene: TRBJ2-3
D gene: .
CDR3 protein: CASSLDSYTQYF
CDR3 DNA: TGCGCCAGCAGCTTGGACAGCTATACGCAGTATTTT

clone size: .
V gene: TRBV2
J gene: TRBJ2-6
D gene: TRBD1
CDR3 protein: CASGGQGGSGANVLTF
CDR3 DNA: TGTGCCAGCGGGGGACAGGGGGGGTCTGGGGCCAACGTCCTGACTTTC

clone size: few
V gene: TRBV6-1
J gene: TRBJ1-2
D gene: TRBD1
CDR3 protein: CASSEPGTVGYTF
CDR3 DNA: TGTGCCAGCAGTGAACCGGGGACAGTCGGCTACACCTTC

clone size: .
V gene: TRBV7-3
J gene: TRBJ2-2
D gene: .
CDR3 protein: CASSFSPTGELFF
CDR3 DNA: TGTGCCAGCAGCTTTAGCCCCACCGGGGAGCTGTTTTTT

clone size: once
V gene: TRBV6-5
J gene: TRBJ2-1
D gene: TRBD2
CDR3 protein: CASSRSGTYNEQFF
CDR3 DNA: TGTGCCAGCAGTCGTAGCGGGACGTACAATGAGCAGTTCTTC

clone size: .
V gene: TRBV15
J gene: TRBJ1-1
D gene: .
CDR3 protein: CATSRDRTGNTEAFF
CDR3 DNA: TGTGCCACCAGCAGAGATCGCACGGGGAACACTGAAGCTTTCTTT

clone size: once
V gene: TRBV6-5
J gene: TRBJ2-1
D gene: .
CDR3 protein: CARAVRERDNEQFF
CDR3 DNA: TGTGCCAGAGCAGTAAGAGAGCGGGACAATGAGCAGTTCTTC

clone size: few
V gene: TRBV18
J gene: TRBJ2-7
D gene: TRBD1
CDR3 protein: CASSPGQGPYEQYF
CDR3 DNA: TGTGCCAGCTCACCCGGACAGGGTCCCTACGAGCAGTACTTC

clone size: .
V gene: TRBV6-5
J gene: TRBJ2-7
D gene: TRBD1
CDR3 protein: CASSSTDRASYEQYF
CDR3 DNA: TGTGCCAGCAGTTCAACGGACAGGGCCTCCTACGAGCAGTACTTC

clone size: .
V gene: TRBV7-9
J gene: TRBJ1-1
D gene: .
CDR3 protein: CASSPQGPGEAFF
CDR3 DNA: TGTGCCAGCAGCCCTCAGGGGCCGGGCGAAGCTTTCTTT

clone size: .
V gene: TRBV11-2
J gene: TRBJ2-3
D gene: TRBD2
CDR3 protein: CASSLIAGLDTDTQYF
CDR3 DNA: TGTGCCAGCAGCTTAATCGCGGGACTAGACACAGATACGCAGTATTTT

clone size: .
V gene: TRBV7-3
J gene: TRBJ2-7
D gene: TRBD1
CDR3 protein: CASSFNRGNEQYF
CDR3 DNA: TGTGCCAGCAGCTTCAACAGGGGAAACGAGCAGTACTTC

clone size: many
V gene: TRBV7-2
J gene: TRBJ2-7
D gene: .
CDR3 protein: CASSPQGGRLVSYEQYF
CDR3 DNA: TGTGCCAGCAGCCCACAGGGGGGGCGCCTAGTCTCCTACGAGCAGTACTTC

clone size: .
V gene: TRBV7-2
J gene: TRBJ2-7
D gene: .
CDR3 protein: CASGDAALEQYF
CDR3 DNA: TGTGCGTCCGGGGATGCGGCCCTGGAGCAGTACTTC

clone size: .
V gene: TRBV10-3
J gene: TRBJ1-1
D gene: TRBD1
CDR3 protein: CAISPDRGEAEAFF
CDR3 DNA: TGTGCCATCTCCCCGGACAGGGGAGAGGCTGAAGCTTTCTTT

clone size: .
V gene: TRBV5-5
J gene: TRBJ1-4
D gene: TRBD1
CDR3 protein: CASSLRQGEEKLFF
CDR3 DNA: TGTGCCAGCAGCTTAAGACAGGGAGAGGAAAAACTGTTTTTT

clone size: .
V gene: TRBV29-1
J gene: TRBJ1-2
D gene: .
CDR3 protein: CSVGDSGGSGGYTF
CDR3 DNA: TGCAGCGTAGGGGACTCCGGCGGATCGGGGGGCTACACCTTC

clone size: .
V gene: TRBV14
J gene: TRBJ2-5
D gene: .
CDR3 protein: CASSQGKGTTYETQYF
CDR3 DNA: TGTGCCAGCAGCCAAGGAAAGGGGACCACGTACGAGACCCAGTACTTC

clone size: few
V gene: TRBV11-1
J gene: TRBJ1-1
D gene: TRBD1
CDR3 protein: CASSFGQGYTEAFF
CDR3 DNA: TGTGCCAGCAGCTTCGGACAGGGGTACACTGAAGCTTTCTTT

clone size: .
V gene: TRBV7-3
J gene: TRBJ1-1
D gene: .
CDR3 protein: CASSLGPQRGTEAFF
CDR3 DNA: TGTGCCAGCAGCTTAGGACCCCAACGGGGAACTGAAGCTTTCTTT